This TCR beta chain was documented in a study of T cell responses to AZD1222 COVID-19 vaccine. Overall study findings and caveats: Donors were mostly white British, more females; clonal diversity possibly underestimated.

Germline V CDR1 and CDR2: SGDLS, YYNGEE. The V and J ends lost 8 bases and 7 bases respectively, with 13 bases between them. CDR3 length: 13 residues. For this clone: Its antigen is as yet unknown.

Assay: immunoSEQ multiplex PCR; the TCRdb copy retains only in-frame clones and omits some. The profile shows some 84,000 clones, roughly 89% of them singletons. This sample comprised peripheral blood, obtained 28 days after the second AZD1222 dose. This receptor was identified in an adult who received the AZD1222 COVID-19 vaccine. V and J are TRBV9 and TRBJ1-6; maybe TRBD1 (6 bases). CDR3 in DNA: TGTGCCAGTAGTACAGGGTCCAATTCACCCCTCCACTTT. Translation gives CASSTGSNSPLHF.